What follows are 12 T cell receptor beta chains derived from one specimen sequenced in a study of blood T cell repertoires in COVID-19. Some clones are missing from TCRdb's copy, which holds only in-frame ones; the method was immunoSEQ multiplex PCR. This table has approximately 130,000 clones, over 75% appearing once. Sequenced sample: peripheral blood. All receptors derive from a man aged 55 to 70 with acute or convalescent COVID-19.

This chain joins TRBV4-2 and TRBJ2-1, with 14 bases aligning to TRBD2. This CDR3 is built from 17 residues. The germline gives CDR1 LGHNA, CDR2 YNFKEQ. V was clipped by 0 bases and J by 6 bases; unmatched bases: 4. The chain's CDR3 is CASSQDPGTSGGNEQFF. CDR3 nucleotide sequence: TGTGCCAGCAGCCAAGACCCCGGGACTAGCGGGGGCAATGAGCAGTTCTTC.

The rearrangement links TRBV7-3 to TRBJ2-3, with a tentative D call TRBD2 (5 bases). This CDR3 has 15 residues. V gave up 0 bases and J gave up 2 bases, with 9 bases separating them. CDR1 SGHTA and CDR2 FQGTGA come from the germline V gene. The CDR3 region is CASSLTEAFTDTQYF. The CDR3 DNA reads TGTGCCAGCAGCTTAACGGAGGCCTTCACAGATACGCAGTATTTT.

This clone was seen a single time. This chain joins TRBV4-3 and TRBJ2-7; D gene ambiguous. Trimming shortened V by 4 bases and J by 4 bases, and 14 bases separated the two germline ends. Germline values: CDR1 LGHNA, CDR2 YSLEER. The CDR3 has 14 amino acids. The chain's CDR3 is CASSLYRVGYEQYF. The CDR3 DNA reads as TGCGCCAGCAGCCTATACCGGGTGGGTTACGAGCAGTACTTC.

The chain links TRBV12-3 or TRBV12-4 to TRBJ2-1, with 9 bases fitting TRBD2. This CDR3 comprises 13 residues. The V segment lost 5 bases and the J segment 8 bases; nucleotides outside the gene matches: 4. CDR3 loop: CASSKSGRHEQFF. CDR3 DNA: TGTGCCAGCAGTAAGAGCGGGAGGCATGAGCAGTTCTTC.

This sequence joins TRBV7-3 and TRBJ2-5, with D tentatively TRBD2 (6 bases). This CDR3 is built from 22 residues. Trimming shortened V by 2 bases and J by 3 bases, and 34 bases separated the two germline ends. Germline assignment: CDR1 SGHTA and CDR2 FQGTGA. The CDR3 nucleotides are TGTGCCAGCAGCTTATTAGTAAGGACCCTGAGGGACTCCGATAATTCGAAAGAGACCCAGTACTTC. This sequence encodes CASSLLVRTLRDSDNSKETQYF.

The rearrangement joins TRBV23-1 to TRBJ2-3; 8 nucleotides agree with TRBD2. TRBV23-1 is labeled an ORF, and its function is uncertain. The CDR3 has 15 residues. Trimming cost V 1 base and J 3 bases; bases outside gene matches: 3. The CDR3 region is CASSQYQRETDTQYF. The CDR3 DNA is TGCGCCAGCAGTCAATACCAGCGGGAGACAGATACGCAGTATTTT.

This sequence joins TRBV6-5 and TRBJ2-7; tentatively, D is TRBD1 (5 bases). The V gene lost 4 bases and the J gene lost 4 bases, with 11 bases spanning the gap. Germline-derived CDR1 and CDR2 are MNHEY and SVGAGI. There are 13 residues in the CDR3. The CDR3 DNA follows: TGTGCCAGCAGTTTGCAGGGTGGATACGAGCAGTACTTC. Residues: CASSLQGGYEQYF.

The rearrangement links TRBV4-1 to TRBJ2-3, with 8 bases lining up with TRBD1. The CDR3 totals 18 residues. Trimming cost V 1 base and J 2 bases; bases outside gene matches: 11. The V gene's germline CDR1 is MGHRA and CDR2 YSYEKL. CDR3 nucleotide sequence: TGCGCCAGCAGCCAAGTGAGAATGGACAGGGTACCCACAGATACGCAGTATTTT. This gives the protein CASSQVRMDRVPTDTQYF.

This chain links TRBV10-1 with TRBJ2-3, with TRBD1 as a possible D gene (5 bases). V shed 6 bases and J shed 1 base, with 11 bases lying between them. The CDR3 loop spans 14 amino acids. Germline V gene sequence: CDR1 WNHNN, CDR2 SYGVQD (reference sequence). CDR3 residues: CASSGQPGTDTQYF. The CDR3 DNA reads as TGCGCCAGCAGCGGACAACCGGGCACAGATACGCAGTATTTT.

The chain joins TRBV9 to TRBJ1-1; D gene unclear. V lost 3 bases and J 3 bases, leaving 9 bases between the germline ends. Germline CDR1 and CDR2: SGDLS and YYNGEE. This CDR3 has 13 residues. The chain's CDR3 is CASSAESDTEAFF. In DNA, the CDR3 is TGTGCCAGCAGCGCTGAATCGGACACTGAAGCTTTCTTT. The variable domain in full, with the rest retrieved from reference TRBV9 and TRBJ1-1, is DSGVTQTPKHLITATGQRVTLRCSPRSGDLSVYWYQQSLDQGLQFLIQYYNGEERAKGNILERFSAQQFPDLHSELNLSSLELGDSALYFCASSAESDTEAFFGQGTRLTVV.

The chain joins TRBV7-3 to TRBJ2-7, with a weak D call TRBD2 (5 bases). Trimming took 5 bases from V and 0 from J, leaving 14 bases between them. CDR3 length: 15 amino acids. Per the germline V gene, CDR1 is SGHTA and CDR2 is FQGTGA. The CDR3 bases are TGTGCCAGCAGCCCCGCGATCGGGGTCTCCTACGAGCAGTACTTC. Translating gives CASSPAIGVSYEQYF.

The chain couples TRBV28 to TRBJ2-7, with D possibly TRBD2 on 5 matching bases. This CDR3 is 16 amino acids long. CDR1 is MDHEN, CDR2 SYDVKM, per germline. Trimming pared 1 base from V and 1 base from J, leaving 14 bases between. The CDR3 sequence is CASSLSPSGASYEQYF. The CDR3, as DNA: TGTGCCAGCAGTTTATCGCCCAGCGGCGCATCCTACGAGCAGTACTTC.